This T cell receptor (beta chain) was found in a study of shared clonotypes between healthy human individuals. Regarding the study as a whole: A handful of donors showed sharing of about 4.7% of naive CD4 clonotypes. Naive subsets generally exceeded memory subsets in estimated richness. The study found lower generation probabilities in non-shared clonotypes than in those shared by all four donors.

The germline CDR1 and CDR2 sequences are MNHEY and SMNVEV (reference sequence). The CDR3 runs to 14 residues. Germline trimming cut 5 bases from V and 0 bases from J; bases unmatched to any gene: 4. Naivety among CD8 cells was defined by CD45RO negativity and positive CCR7 selection, thereby excluding terminally differentiated effector memory CD45RA+ cells. Concerning this clone itself: Its antigen remains unknown.

Genomic DNA (from each subset) was split evenly across several immunoSEQ plates. The assay was immunoSEQ multiplex PCR, and TCRdb's table has in-frame clones only and misses some. This repertoire shows 550,000 to 650,000 clones, about 96% found once; its top ten account for 0.11%. The sequence was obtained from a woman aged 25 to 45 in good health. Input material: naive CD8+ T cells sorted from blood. J is TRBJ2-7 and V is TRBV27; TRBD2 aligns across 7 bases. The CDR3 region is CASSGTKRSYEQYF. CDR3 nucleotide sequence: TGTGCCAGCAGTGGGACTAAACGCTCCTACGAGCAGTACTTC.